The 11 T cell receptor beta chains in this list originate from one sample, sequenced in a study of long-term antiretroviral therapy in people with HIV. Survey-level resolution applied to immunoSEQ assay v3.0. Clones were sequenced by immunoSEQ multiplex PCR, and TCRdb holds only the in-frame ones, with some missing. The repertoire includes tens of thousands of clones, about 80% of them detected once, and about 6.5% sits in the top ten. The sequenced sample was unsorted PBMCs, obtained 0.6 years after starting antiretroviral therapy. These receptors all stem from a man in his late teens or twenties with HIV.

The count of this clone is one. J is TRBJ2-1 and V is TRBV7-9; D gene uncertain. Trimming cost V 2 bases and J 3 bases, with 8 bases left between them. CDR1 and CDR2 (germline): SEHNR, FQNEAQ (reference sequence). The CDR3 totals 14 residues. The DNA for the CDR3 is TGTGCCAGCAGCTTACCCGCAAACTACAATGAGCAGTTCTTC. Residues: CASSLPANYNEQFF. Full variable domain (rest looked up from reference TRBV7-9 and TRBJ2-1): DTGVSQNPRHKITKRGQNVTFRCDPISEHNRLYWYRQTLGQGPEFLTYFQNEAQLEKSRLLSDRFSAERPKGSFSTLEIQRTEQGDSAMYLCASSLPANYNEQFFGPGTRLTVL.

The gene calls are TRBV18 and TRBJ2-5; no firm D call. This CDR3 is 15 amino acids long. Trimming left V 2 bases short and J 3 bases short, with 13 bases between. Germline-derived CDR1 and CDR2 are KGHSH and LQKENI. The CDR3 coding sequence is TGTGCCAGCTCACCAACTCTTGGCATAAAAGAGACCCAGTACTTC. Its protein is CASSPTLGIKETQYF.

The chain carries TRBV5-6 and TRBJ2-1, with D uncertain. CDR1 is SGHDT, CDR2 YYEEEE, per germline. Trimming cost V 4 bases and J 9 bases, with 14 bases left between them. The CDR3 consists of 13 residues. This chain's CDR3 is CASSPTGSAEQFF. CDR3 coding DNA: TGTGCCAGCAGCCCCACTGGGTCGGCTGAGCAGTTCTTC.

The V call is TRBV29-1, the J call TRBJ2-1; TRBD1 is a possible D gene (5 bases). Trimming cost V 4 bases and J 3 bases, with 10 bases left between them. The germline CDR1 and CDR2 sequences are SQVTM and ANQGSEA. This CDR3 is 13 amino acids long. In nucleotides, the CDR3 is TGCAGCGTTGGGGGCATACACTACAATGAGCAGTTCTTC. Amino acids: CSVGGIHYNEQFF.

The table lists this clone with a count of one. The chain joins TRBV9 to TRBJ2-7; D ambiguous. This CDR3 is built from 14 residues. V was cut by 4 bases and J by 1 base, with 12 bases left in between. Germline V CDR1 and CDR2: SGDLS, YYNGEE. The CDR3 loop reads CASSPWADSYEQYF. The CDR3 DNA sequence: TGTGCCAGCAGCCCTTGGGCAGATTCCTACGAGCAGTACTTC.

This sequence joins TRBV4-3 and TRBJ2-7, with 8 bases matching TRBD2. The CDR3 consists of 18 residues. The V segment lost 0 bases and the J segment 6 bases; nucleotides outside the gene matches: 16. Looked up from germline, CDR1 is LGHNA and CDR2 is YSLEER. In DNA form, the CDR3 reads TGCGCCAGCAGCCAAGATCTATTGGTGGCGCTAGCGGGCGGCGAGCAGTACTTC. As protein: CASSQDLLVALAGGEQYF.

This clone has just one count. The chain links TRBV4-3 to TRBJ1-2; 7 nucleotides match TRBD1. Germline-derived CDR1 and CDR2 are LGHNA and YSLEER. The ends lost 1 base at V and 7 bases at J; junction bases unmatched: 9. The CDR3 consists of 15 residues. CDR3 region: CASSQVGQSGGGYTF. CDR3 DNA: TGCGCCAGCAGCCAAGTGGGCCAGTCAGGGGGTGGCTACACCTTC.

The CDR3 region is CASSQDEAAYNEQFF. CDR3 DNA: TGCGCCAGCAGCCAAGATGAAGCGGCCTACAATGAGCAGTTCTTC. The gene calls are TRBV4-3 and TRBJ2-1, with D tentatively TRBD2 (5 bases). V was trimmed by 0 bases and J by 2 bases, leaving 8 bases between them. Per germline, CDR1 LGHNA and CDR2 YSLEER. The CDR3 loop spans 15 amino acids.

The CDR3 DNA is TGCGCCAGCAGCCAATCTCAGAGCTCCTACAATGAGCAGTTCTTC. Translating gives CASSQSQSSYNEQFF. The rearrangement joins TRBV4-3 to TRBJ2-1; no definite D call. In germline, CDR1 is LGHNA, CDR2 YSLEER. This CDR3 is 15 amino acids long. V lost 2 bases, J lost 0 bases, and 8 bases lay in between.

The chain carries TRBV6-1 and TRBJ1-3; D possibly corresponds to TRBD1 (5 bases). Germline assignment: CDR1 MNHNS and CDR2 SASEGT. The V gene lost 2 bases and the J gene lost 0 bases, with 11 bases spanning the gap. The CDR3 loop spans 16 amino acids. The CDR3 loop is CASSEIRGYSGNTIYF. The CDR3 bases are TGTGCCAGCAGTGAAATAAGGGGCTACTCTGGAAACACCATATATTTT.

The chain couples TRBV11-1 to TRBJ2-2; a weak D match, TRBD2 (8 bases). The ends were cut back, 5 bases at V and 3 bases at J, with 19 bases in the middle. The CDR3 is made up of 17 amino acids. In germline, CDR1 is SGHAT, CDR2 FQDESV (reference sequence). The CDR3: CASSKGASGSDTGELFF. The DNA of the CDR3 is TGTGCCAGCAGCAAGGGGGCCAGCGGGAGTGACACCGGGGAGCTGTTTTTT.